Listed here are 31 T cell receptor beta chains from one sample, sequenced in a study of resident and recirculating memory T cells in vitiligo. Some clones are missing from TCRdb's copy, which holds only in-frame ones; the method was immunoSEQ multiplex PCR. Of 40,000 to 45,000 clones detected, about 93% appear once; the ten largest clones hold roughly 4.5%. Sequencing was done on a sample of blood. Receptors were obtained from a male donor with vitiligo.

The chain is built from TRBV4-3 and TRBJ2-7; TRBD2 is a possible D gene (5 bases). Trimming removed 0 bases at V and 1 base at J, with 13 bases between. In germline, CDR1 is LGHNA, CDR2 YSLEER. This CDR3 contains 16 residues. The CDR3 bases are TGCGCCAGCAGCCAAGATCCCGAGGGCAGTTCCTACGAGCAGTACTTC. As protein: CASSQDPEGSSYEQYF.

The V gene is TRBV7-6, the J gene TRBJ1-2; 7 bases are a match to TRBD1. CDR1 and CDR2 (germline): SGHVS, FNYEAQ. The CDR3 runs to 14 residues. Losses at the gene ends were 1 base for V and 8 bases for J; bases not matched to a gene: 7. CDR3 sequence (DNA): TGTGCCAGCAGCTTAGGCAAGGGGGCAGAGGGCTACACCTTC. Translated: CASSLGKGAEGYTF.

The rearrangement joins TRBV19 to TRBJ1-1; no reliable D call. Germline values: CDR1 LNHDA, CDR2 SQIVND (reference sequence). Trimming took off 6 bases at V and 3 bases at J, with 14 bases between the two ends. The CDR3 is 14 amino acids. The CDR3 DNA reads as TGTGCCAGTAGGCGGAGGGCAGGTGACACTGAAGCTTTCTTT. It is translated as CASRRRAGDTEAFF.

This chain links TRBV6-5 with TRBJ2-7; TRBD2 agrees at 8 bases. The V and J ends lost 0 bases and 0 bases, in that order; junction bases with no gene match: 1. Germline assignment: CDR1 MNHEY and CDR2 SVGAGI. The CDR3 has 15 amino acids. The CDR3 DNA is TGTGCCAGCAGTTACTCGAGCGGGGGCTCCTACGAGCAGTACTTC. Encoded protein: CASSYSSGGSYEQYF.

The chain couples TRBV29-1 to TRBJ1-2, with D tentatively TRBD1 (5 bases). The germline V and J ends were trimmed by 8 bases and 7 bases, with 20 bases remaining between them. Germline CDR1 SQVTM, CDR2 ANQGSEA. CDR3 size: 13 residues. The DNA for the CDR3 is TGCAGCTCCTACGGGGGAGGGGCGAGTGGCTACACCTTC. Protein: CSSYGGGASGYTF.

The chain couples TRBV30 to TRBJ2-1, with 10 bases identical to TRBD2. V gave up 8 bases and J gave up 9 bases; unmatched junction bases: 16. Germline assignment: CDR1 GTSNPN and CDR2 SVGIG (reference sequence). There are 15 residues in the CDR3. The CDR3 region is CAGNQRGGLSVEQFF. DNA of the CDR3: TGTGCCGGCAATCAGCGGGGGGGCCTTAGTGTTGAGCAGTTCTTC.

The chain is built from TRBV5-1 and TRBJ2-1; D may be TRBD1 (5 bases). This CDR3 contains 14 residues. Looked up from germline, CDR1 is SGHRS and CDR2 is YFSETQ. Trimming took 0 bases from V and 5 from J, leaving 9 bases between them. CDR3 region: CASSLGTSNNEQFF. CDR3 coding DNA: TGCGCCAGCAGCTTGGGGACATCCAACAATGAGCAGTTCTTC.

The chain is built from TRBV19 and TRBJ1-3, with 7 bases matching TRBD1. V shed 11 bases, J shed 4 bases, and the junction held 8 bases outside the gene matches. There are 13 residues in the CDR3. Germline V gives CDR1 LNHDA, CDR2 SQIVND (reference sequence). The CDR3 DNA reads as TGTGCCTCCATGAGGGGACAGGGAAACACCATATATTTT. Translating gives CASMRGQGNTIYF.

The rearrangement links TRBV7-2 to TRBJ1-2; D is undetermined. V lost 1 base to trimming and J lost 5 bases, with 8 bases between them. The CDR3 contains 13 residues. In germline, CDR1 is SGHTA, CDR2 FQGNSA. The CDR3 protein is CASSLGGVYGYTF. The CDR3 region has the DNA TGTGCCAGCAGCTTAGGAGGCGTATATGGCTACACCTTC. Based on the CDR3 plus reference TRBV7-2 and TRBJ1-2, the full variable domain is GAGVSQSPSNKVTEKGKDVELRCDPISGHTALYWYRQSLGQGLEFLIYFQGNSAPDKSGLPSDRFSAERTGGSVSTLTIQRTQQEDSAVYLCASSLGGVYGYTFGSGTRLTVV.

This clone was seen more than once but under ten times. The J gene is TRBJ2-1, the V gene TRBV7-2, with no clear D. Germline assignment: CDR1 SGHTA and CDR2 FQGNSA. The ends were cut back, 4 bases at V and 0 bases at J, with 10 bases in the middle. This CDR3 spans 15 amino acids. CDR3 sequence (DNA): TGTGCCAGCAGCTCCCTTTATAGCTCCTACAATGAGCAGTTCTTC. Translation: CASSSLYSSYNEQFF.

The chain couples TRBV4-1 to TRBJ1-4; 7 nucleotides agree with TRBD1. In germline, CDR1 is MGHRA, CDR2 YSYEKL. This CDR3 contains 15 residues. The J segment lost 5 bases and the V segment lost 2 bases, leaving 5 bases of the junction unmatched. The CDR3 region has the DNA TGCGCCAGCAGCCAAACAGGGGACTCAAATGAAAAACTGTTTTTT. Its protein product is CASSQTGDSNEKLFF.

The chain couples TRBV19 to TRBJ1-1, with D perhaps matching TRBD1 (5 bases). The V end lost 7 bases, the J end lost 6 bases, and 15 bases lay between the germline ends. The CDR3 is 13 amino acids. Germline V lookup: CDR1 LNHDA, CDR2 SQIVND (reference sequence). CDR3 in amino acids: CASTWTISSEAFF. CDR3 bases: TGTGCCAGTACCTGGACAATCTCTTCTGAAGCTTTCTTT.

The V gene is TRBV4-3, the J gene TRBJ2-2; TRBD1 matches 7 bases. V lost 4 bases to trimming and J lost 2 bases; unmatched junction nucleotides: 7. The CDR3 has 16 residues. Germline V lookup: CDR1 LGHNA, CDR2 YSLEER. The DNA for the CDR3 is TGCGCCAGCAGCCGTGGACAGGTTAAAAACACCGGGGAGCTGTTTTTT. It translates to CASSRGQVKNTGELFF.

The chain joins TRBV5-6 to TRBJ1-3, with a possible D match to TRBD1 (5 bases). CDR1 is SGHDT and CDR2 is YYEEEE in the germline V gene. With 4 bases removed from V and 0 bases from J, the gap between germline ends came to 8 bases. The CDR3 loop spans 14 amino acids. CDR3 sequence: CASSPDSSGNTIYF. The CDR3 nucleotides are TGTGCCAGCAGCCCCGACAGCTCTGGAAACACCATATATTTT. The variable domain in full, with the rest retrieved from reference TRBV5-6 and TRBJ1-3, is DAGVTQSPTHLIKTRGQQVTLRCSPKSGHDTVSWYQQALGQGPQFIFQYYEEEERQRGNFPDRFSGHQFPNYSSELNVNALLLGDSALYLCASSPDSSGNTIYFGEGSWLTVV.

The chain's CDR3 is CASQTGSGTGELFF. As DNA, the CDR3 is TGTGCCAGTCAGACAGGGTCCGGGACCGGGGAGCTGTTTTTT. This chain uses TRBV27 with TRBJ2-2; 7 positions match TRBD1. The CDR3 has 14 amino acids. V gave up 9 bases and J gave up 5 bases; unmatched junction bases: 9. In germline, CDR1 is MNHEY, CDR2 SMNVEV (reference sequence).

The chain joins TRBV19 to TRBJ1-5, with D perhaps matching TRBD1 (6 bases). Germline V lookup: CDR1 LNHDA, CDR2 SQIVND (reference sequence). V lost 2 bases and J 5 bases, leaving 13 bases between the germline ends. The CDR3 runs 15 residues. This CDR3 is CASSILQGLYQPQHF. The DNA for the CDR3 is TGTGCCAGTAGTATATTGCAGGGGCTATATCAGCCCCAGCATTTT.

V usage is TRBV6-6 and J usage is TRBJ2-4; a weak D match, TRBD1 (6 bases). The V gene lost 5 bases and the J gene lost 9 bases, with 17 bases spanning the gap. This CDR3 is 14 amino acids long. The germline V gene encodes CDR1 MNHNY and CDR2 SVGAGI (reference sequence). CDR3 loop: CASSPSGTSAIQYF. The CDR3 coding sequence is TGTGCCAGCAGTCCCTCCGGGACATCGGCCATTCAGTACTTC.

This chain uses TRBV6-1 with TRBJ2-7; D is perhaps TRBD1 (6 bases). Germline assignment: CDR1 MNHNS and CDR2 SASEGT. The CDR3 has 15 residues. Trimming pared 6 bases from V and 6 bases from J, leaving 21 bases between. CDR3 in DNA: TGTGCCAGCAGCTTATCCGGGACACCCTCTTTCGAGCAGTACTTC. Protein: CASSLSGTPSFEQYF.

The V and J genes are TRBV5-1 and TRBJ2-5; 7 bases align to TRBD1. This CDR3 is 16 amino acids long. The junction had 6 bases not matched to a gene; V was cut back by 1 base and J by 0 bases. CDR1 and CDR2 (germline): SGHRS, YFSETQ. For the CDR3, the DNA is TGCGCCAGCAGCTTGACGGGGACAGCGTACCAAGAGACCCAGTACTTC. As protein: CASSLTGTAYQETQYF.

This clone showed up just once. The V gene is TRBV5-4, the J gene TRBJ2-7; TRBD2 agrees at 8 bases. This CDR3 comprises 15 residues. CDR1 is SGHNT, CDR2 YYREEE, per germline (reference sequence). Trimming at V came to 2 bases and at J to 2 bases, leaving 6 bases not matched to a gene. The CDR3 sequence is CASSFFGGGTYEQYF. The CDR3 DNA reads as TGTGCCAGCAGCTTTTTTGGCGGGGGGACCTACGAGCAGTACTTC.

The chain employs TRBV23-1 and TRBJ2-6; a weak D match, TRBD1 (6 bases). TRBV23-1 is treated as an ORF (open reading frame) with a function not yet certain. V lost 1 base and J lost 0, with 13 bases in between. CDR3 length equals 18 residues. DNA for the CDR3: TGCGCCAGCAGTCAATTCGGACAGCTTAACTCTGGGGCCAACGTCCTGACTTTC. Translation: CASSQFGQLNSGANVLTF.

The rearrangement uses TRBV7-2 and TRBJ1-1; tentative D call: TRBD1 (5 bases). This CDR3 is 14 amino acids long. Germline V gene sequence: CDR1 SGHTA, CDR2 FQGNSA. V was trimmed by 0 bases and J by 11 bases, leaving 16 bases between them. CDR3 DNA sequence: TGTGCCAGCAGCTTAGCGCTTATGGCAGGGCGGGCTTTCTTT. Protein product: CASSLALMAGRAFF. Full variable domain (outside the CDR3, taken from reference TRBV7-2 and TRBJ1-1): GAGVSQSPSNKVTEKGKDVELRCDPISGHTALYWYRQSLGQGLEFLIYFQGNSAPDKSGLPSDRFSAERTGGSVSTLTIQRTQQEDSAVYLCASSLALMAGRAFFGQGTRLTVV.

The V gene is TRBV19, the J gene TRBJ2-1; 9 nucleotides match TRBD1. This CDR3 is built from 17 residues. V lost 6 bases, J lost 1 base, and 10 bases stayed unmatched. Germline CDR1 is LNHDA and CDR2 is SQIVND (reference sequence). DNA of the CDR3: TGTGCCAGTAGCCTCACGGGACAGGGATGGTCCTACAATGAGCAGTTCTTC. Its protein product is CASSLTGQGWSYNEQFF.

This clone occurred once. The DNA of the CDR3 is TGTGCCAGCAGCCCAGGGTCATCACCCCTCCACTTT. It translates to CASSPGSSPLHF. The gene calls are TRBV5-8 and TRBJ1-6, with D perhaps matching TRBD1 (5 bases). V lost 4 bases, J lost 10 bases, and 9 bases lay in between. The CDR3 covers 12 residues. Germline assignment: CDR1 SGHTS and CDR2 YDEGEE.

V is TRBV7-2 and J is TRBJ1-6; no firm D call. The V and J ends lost 4 bases and 14 bases respectively, with 18 bases between them. This CDR3 comprises 14 residues. CDR1 and CDR2 (germline): SGHTA, FQGNSA. The DNA of the CDR3 is TGTGCCAGCAGCTCGGCTAGCGACCTTGTGACCCTCCACTTT. As protein: CASSSASDLVTLHF.

The chain carries TRBV5-1 and TRBJ1-2; 10 positions match TRBD1. This CDR3 has 15 amino acids. CDR1 and CDR2 from the germline V gene are SGHRS and YFSETQ. The ends lost 1 base at V and 4 bases at J; junction bases unmatched: 4. The CDR3 DNA reads as TGCGCCAGCAGCTTGCGGGACAGGGGATCCTATGGCTACACCTTC. It encodes CASSLRDRGSYGYTF.

The rearrangement links TRBV6-6 to TRBJ2-7; no definite D call. Trimming cost V 6 bases and J 0 bases, with 12 bases left between them. Germline CDR1 reads MNHNY; CDR2 reads SVGAGI (reference sequence). This CDR3 spans 14 amino acids. Here the CDR3 DNA reads TGTGCCAGCAGCCCACGGGTTAGCTCCTACGAGCAGTACTTC. Protein: CASSPRVSSYEQYF.

The rearrangement links TRBV18 to TRBJ2-5, with 9 bases matching TRBD2. V lost 3 bases, J lost 5 bases, and 10 bases stayed unmatched. CDR1 is KGHSH and CDR2 is LQKENI in the germline V gene. This CDR3 has 16 residues. CDR3 residues: CASSPASGGKRETQYF. CDR3 sequence (DNA): TGTGCCAGCTCACCTGCGAGCGGGGGGAAGAGGGAGACCCAGTACTTC.

The chain links TRBV5-6 to TRBJ2-7, with D possibly matching TRBD1 (5 bases). CDR1 and CDR2 from the germline V gene are SGHDT and YYEEEE. The V end lost 2 bases, the J end lost 7 bases, and 13 bases lay between the germline ends. The CDR3 length is 13 residues. The CDR3 loop is CASSLTPGREQYF. CDR3 DNA: TGTGCCAGCAGCTTAACGCCAGGGCGGGAGCAGTACTTC. Full variable domain (rest looked up from reference TRBV5-6 and TRBJ2-7): DAGVTQSPTHLIKTRGQQVTLRCSPKSGHDTVSWYQQALGQGPQFIFQYYEEEERQRGNFPDRFSGHQFPNYSSELNVNALLLGDSALYLCASSLTPGREQYFGPGTRLTVT.

The chain couples TRBV7-2 to TRBJ1-2; a weak D match, TRBD1 (5 bases). CDR1 and CDR2 (germline): SGHTA, FQGNSA. Trimming took off 3 bases at V and 0 bases at J, with 14 bases between the two ends. This CDR3 comprises 16 residues. CDR3 amino acids: CASSFIDRQSNYGYTF. Here the CDR3 DNA reads TGTGCCAGCAGCTTTATAGACAGACAATCTAACTATGGCTACACCTTC.

The chain links TRBV10-3 to TRBJ1-2, with a possible D match to TRBD1 (6 bases). The CDR3 loop spans 15 amino acids. V lost 5 bases and J 5 bases, leaving 18 bases between the germline ends. CDR1 and CDR2 (germline): ENHRY, SYGVKD. The CDR3 here is CAISPGVSTRYGYTF. The CDR3 bases are TGTGCCATCAGTCCAGGGGTCTCTACGCGATATGGCTACACCTTC.